This note documents a single T cell receptor beta chain sequence. The entry originates in a study of T-cell reconstitution after alpha-beta-depleted transplantation in children. Deletions cut 0 bases from V and 4 bases from J, with 12 bases between. This CDR3 contains 15 residues. The germline CDR1 and CDR2 sequences are LNHNV and YYDKDF (reference sequence). Library preparation (for TCRbeta) was performed with unique molecular identifiers. In TCRdb, the PCR reads were re-called with MiXCR into one record per CDR3 protein. The table has 300,000 to 400,000 distinct CDR3 sequences, about an eighth seen once.

The clonotype comes from a human donor who donated a stem cell graft to a child with Fanconi anemia. The sequenced sample was PBMCs, obtained from the stem cell graft. The chain carries TRBV15 and TRBJ1-2; TRBD1 might be the D (5 bases). CDR3 in amino acids: CATSRDQGRGYGYTF. CDR3 nucleotides: TGTGCCACCAGCAGAGATCAGGGCCGCGGCTATGGCTACACCTTC.